These 29 T cell receptor beta chains originate from one sample sequenced in a study of shared clonotypes between healthy human individuals. The protocol was immunoSEQ multiplex PCR, while the TCRdb copy is restricted to in-frame clones and leaves out a portion. The data hold under 1,900,000 clones, with approximately 98.5% observed a single time. The source material was naive CD4+ T cells sorted from blood. Noted subset: CD45RA+ positively selected. Every receptor here comes from a man younger than 45 in good health.

This clone appeared a single time. The genes are TRBV6-6 and TRBJ2-1; D uncertain. Trimming removed 7 bases from V and 8 bases from J, with 18 bases in between. The germline V gene has CDR1 MNHNY and CDR2 SVGAGI (reference sequence). CDR3 length: 14 amino acids. The CDR3 protein is CASNPLASYHEQFF. The CDR3 nucleotides read TGTGCCAGCAATCCGTTGGCGAGTTACCATGAGCAGTTCTTC.

This rearrangement joins TRBV2 to TRBJ1-2, with 7 positions matching TRBD1. Germline V gene sequence: CDR1 SNHLY, CDR2 FYNNEI. The CDR3 totals 14 residues. The J segment lost 4 bases and the V segment lost 7 bases, leaving 9 bases of the junction unmatched. This chain's CDR3 is CASTKVGTVYGYTF. For the CDR3, the DNA is TGTGCCAGCACCAAGGTGGGGACAGTCTATGGCTACACCTTC.

This clone was detected once. The CDR3: CASSLGEGLDNEQFF. The CDR3 DNA follows: TGTGCCAGCAGCTTGGGGGAGGGACTCGATAATGAGCAGTTCTTC. The genes are TRBV7-9 and TRBJ2-1; 7 nucleotides agree with TRBD2. This CDR3 is built from 15 residues. In germline, CDR1 is SEHNR, CDR2 FQNEAQ (reference sequence). The trim removed 3 bases at V and 7 bases at J, leaving 9 bases unmatched.

In its sample, this clone was seen once. V usage is TRBV6-4 and J usage is TRBJ1-2; tentatively, D is TRBD1 (6 bases). Germline V CDR1 and CDR2: MRHNA, SNTAGT. The CDR3 covers 15 residues. V gave up 6 bases and J gave up 4 bases, with 18 bases separating them. The CDR3, as DNA: TGTGCCAGCAGGGCAGATCAGGGGTCCGCCTATGGCTACACCTTC. As protein: CASRADQGSAYGYTF.

The CDR3: CASYRVGGQETQYF. CDR3 in DNA: TGTGCCAGCTACCGGGTGGGGGGGCAAGAGACCCAGTACTTC. This chain joins TRBV7-9 and TRBJ2-5; 7 positions agree with TRBD2. The CDR3 sequence is 14 residues long. V dropped 8 bases and J dropped 2; count of bases not matched to a gene: 8. The germline CDR1 and CDR2 sequences are SEHNR and FQNEAQ (reference sequence).

The chain joins TRBV5-1 to TRBJ2-7; 9 bases align to TRBD2. Germline CDR1 SGHRS, CDR2 YFSETQ. The CDR3 spans 16 residues. The V and J ends lost 7 bases and 6 bases, in that order; junction bases with no gene match: 17. CDR3 sequence (DNA): TGCGCCAGCGGACTCAATTTAGCGGGAGATAAGGGCGAGCAGTACTTC. Translated: CASGLNLAGDKGEQYF.

The genes are TRBV4-1 and TRBJ2-7, with 9 positions matching TRBD2. Germline V lookup: CDR1 MGHRA, CDR2 YSYEKL. The length of the CDR3 is 15 residues. Trimming cost V 3 bases and J 2 bases; bases outside gene matches: 5. CDR3 amino acids: CASSQTRLAAYEQYF. The CDR3 bases are TGCGCCAGCAGCCAGACCCGACTAGCGGCCTACGAGCAGTACTTC.

The chain links TRBV9 to TRBJ2-3; 7 bases are shared with TRBD1. V shed 6 bases, J shed 3 bases, and the junction held 10 bases outside the gene matches. The length of the CDR3 is 15 residues. The germline CDR1 and CDR2 sequences are SGDLS and YYNGEE. The CDR3 protein is CASNPRDSRTDTQYF. CDR3 DNA: TGTGCCAGCAACCCACGGGACAGCAGAACAGATACGCAGTATTTT.

This rearrangement joins TRBV5-8 to TRBJ2-3, with D uncertain. V lost 3 bases, J lost 10 bases, and 9 bases lay in between. CDR1 is SGHTS, CDR2 YDEGEE, per germline. This CDR3 has 11 residues. CDR3 residues: CASSWPQAQYF. CDR3 nucleotides: TGTGCCAGCAGCTGGCCTCAGGCGCAGTATTTT.

This chain links TRBV5-1 with TRBJ1-1, with D tentatively TRBD1 (6 bases). In germline, CDR1 is SGHRS, CDR2 YFSETQ. CDR3 length equals 17 residues. Trimming removed 0 bases from V and 0 bases from J, with 15 bases in between. CDR3 amino acids: CASSLAAGDRLNTEAFF. For the CDR3, the DNA is TGCGCCAGCAGCTTGGCGGCAGGGGATCGGCTGAACACTGAAGCTTTCTTT.

This rearrangement joins TRBV15 to TRBJ2-7; 8 bases match TRBD2. Germline V gene lookup returns CDR1 LNHNV and CDR2 YYDKDF (reference sequence). The CDR3 loop spans 19 amino acids. Trimming cost V 1 base and J 1 base; bases outside gene matches: 15. In nucleotides, the CDR3 is TGTGCCACCAGCAGAGTTTTTGGGGTAATGTTAGCGGGATCCTACGAGCAGTACTTC. Encoded protein: CATSRVFGVMLAGSYEQYF.

The rearrangement uses TRBV7-2 and TRBJ2-5, with D hard to call. Trimming took 2 bases from V and 4 from J, leaving 5 bases between them. The CDR3 is 12 amino acids. Germline CDR1 reads SGHTA; CDR2 reads FQGNSA. The CDR3, as DNA: TGTGCCAGCAGCTTATTAGTAGAGACCCAGTACTTC. Residues: CASSLLVETQYF.

Worth noting for this clone: This specimen includes other DNA sequences encoding the same CDR3. The chain uses TRBV10-3 and TRBJ2-5; D is perhaps TRBD1 (5 bases). This CDR3 is 13 amino acids long. V dropped 4 bases and J dropped 2 bases, with 8 bases sitting between them. CDR1 is ENHRY and CDR2 is SYGVKD in the germline V gene. The DNA for the CDR3 is TGTGCCATCAGTGTAACAGGTCAAGAGACCCAGTACTTC. Its translation: CAISVTGQETQYF.

The chain uses TRBV6-5 and TRBJ2-2; D is perhaps TRBD2 (6 bases). Germline V lookup: CDR1 MNHEY, CDR2 SVGAGI. The length of the CDR3 is 15 residues. The V end lost 8 bases, the J end lost 0 bases, and 13 bases lay between the germline ends. The CDR3 sequence: CASLRGGPNTGELFF. CDR3 nucleotide sequence: TGTGCCAGCCTGCGGGGCGGGCCGAACACCGGGGAGCTGTTTTTT.

This chain joins TRBV7-9 and TRBJ1-1; D remains unclear. Germline V gene data show CDR1 as SEHNR and CDR2 as FQNEAQ (reference sequence). Trimming removed 4 bases at V and 1 base at J, with 16 bases between. The CDR3 is 16 amino acids. CDR3 residues: CASSSLWEGSNTEAFF. The CDR3 region has the DNA TGTGCCAGCAGCTCCCTCTGGGAAGGTTCGAACACTGAAGCTTTCTTT. The variable domain in full, with the rest retrieved from reference TRBV7-9 and TRBJ1-1, is DTGVSQNPRHKITKRGQNVTFRCDPISEHNRLYWYRQTLGQGPEFLTYFQNEAQLEKSRLLSDRFSAERPKGSFSTLEIQRTEQGDSAMYLCASSSLWEGSNTEAFFGQGTRLTVV.

V gene TRBV11-2 combines with J gene TRBJ2-3, with 10 positions matching TRBD2. V trimming: 2 bases; J trimming: 3 bases; junction bases outside the gene matches: 8. The CDR3 covers 17 residues. From germline, CDR1 is SGHAT and CDR2 FQNNGV. This CDR3 reads CASSLSASGSLTDTQYF. DNA of the CDR3: TGTGCCAGCAGCTTATCTGCTAGCGGGAGTCTAACAGATACGCAGTATTTT.

In this sample, this clone turned up once. The rearrangement joins TRBV5-4 to TRBJ2-1; possibly TRBD2 for D (5 bases). Germline V gives CDR1 SGHNT, CDR2 YYREEE (reference sequence). V dropped 1 base and J dropped 0 bases, with 8 bases sitting between them. There are 15 residues in the CDR3. Here the CDR3 reads CASSLSGDSYNEQFF. CDR3 DNA sequence: TGTGCCAGCAGCTTGAGCGGAGACTCCTACAATGAGCAGTTCTTC.

The chain employs TRBV30 and TRBJ1-1, with D uncertain. This CDR3 spans 12 amino acids. Trimming pared 4 bases from V and 0 bases from J, leaving 6 bases between. CDR1 is GTSNPN, CDR2 SVGIG, per germline (reference sequence). CDR3 coding DNA: TGTGCCTGGATGCGGGTGAACACTGAAGCTTTCTTT. It specifies CAWMRVNTEAFF.

The V and J genes are TRBV5-1 and TRBJ1-5; D unclear. Germline values: CDR1 SGHRS, CDR2 YFSETQ. This CDR3 region has 13 residues. The germline V and J ends were trimmed by 4 bases and 5 bases, with 10 bases remaining between them. Here the CDR3 reads CASSPRGHQPQHF. The DNA for the CDR3 is TGCGCCAGCAGCCCTAGAGGTCATCAGCCCCAGCATTTT. Variable domain in full (rest from reference TRBV5-1 and TRBJ1-5): KAGVTQTPRYLIKTRGQQVTLSCSPISGHRSVSWYQQTPGQGLQFLFEYFSETQRNKGNFPGRFSGRQFSNSRSEMNVSTLELGDSALYLCASSPRGHQPQHFGDGTRLSIL.

This chain links TRBV19 with TRBJ2-2; no reliable D call. Trimming stripped 3 bases from V and 7 bases from J, with 9 bases between. Germline CDR1 is LNHDA and CDR2 is SQIVND (reference sequence). This CDR3 has 13 residues. CDR3 nucleotide sequence: TGTGCCAGTAGTATTCCCCAGGTCGGGGAGCTGTTTTTT. Protein product: CASSIPQVGELFF.

The chain uses TRBV11-2 and TRBJ2-5; perhaps TRBD1 as D (6 bases). The V end was cut by 7 bases, the J end by 2 bases, with 11 bases between. Germline loops: CDR1 SGHAT, CDR2 FQNNGV. The CDR3 length is 13 residues. Written as DNA, the CDR3 is TGTGCCAGCAACCGTGGACAGCAAGAGACCCAGTACTTC. It codes for CASNRGQQETQYF. The full variable domain, its missing parts supplied by reference TRBV11-2 and TRBJ2-5, is EAGVAQSPRYKIIEKRQSVAFWCNPISGHATLYWYQQILGQGPKLLIQFQNNGVVDDSQLPKDRFSAERLKGVDSTLKIQPAKLEDSAVYLCASNRGQQETQYFGPGTRLLVL.

The rearrangement links TRBV28 to TRBJ2-7; no clear D. Trimming removed 3 bases at V and 6 bases at J, with 6 bases between. Germline CDR1 and CDR2: MDHEN and SYDVKM. CDR3 length: 11 amino acids. Here the CDR3 DNA reads TGTGCCAGCAGTTTCATCGCCGAGCAGTACTTC. Its translation: CASSFIAEQYF.

The CDR3 sequence: CASSRTETYEQYF. The CDR3 DNA is TGTGCCAGCAGCCGTACTGAGACCTACGAGCAGTACTTC. This sequence joins TRBV7-6 and TRBJ2-7; D is unresolved. Trimming removed 5 bases from V and 2 bases from J, with 10 bases in between. CDR1 and CDR2 (germline): SGHVS, FNYEAQ. The CDR3 loop spans 13 amino acids.

CDR3 sequence reads: CASSATGGSTDTQYF. The DNA of the CDR3 is TGCGCCAGCAGCGCGACAGGGGGAAGCACAGATACGCAGTATTTT. The rearrangement uses TRBV5-1 and TRBJ2-3; 9 nucleotides agree with TRBD1. The CDR3 runs 15 residues. V trimming: 4 bases; J trimming: 0 bases; junction bases outside the gene matches: 3. Germline-derived CDR1 and CDR2 are SGHRS and YFSETQ.

The gene calls are TRBV10-3 and TRBJ1-5; D may be TRBD1 (5 bases). Germline CDR1 and CDR2: ENHRY and SYGVKD. The CDR3 totals 14 residues. Trimming pared 10 bases from V and 0 bases from J, leaving 13 bases between. The CDR3 loop reads CASDPGGSNQPQHF. CDR3 in DNA: TGTGCCAGCGATCCGGGGGGTAGCAATCAGCCCCAGCATTTT.

V usage is TRBV16 and J usage is TRBJ2-4; D is ambiguous. The CDR3 loop spans 14 amino acids. Germline lookup yields CDR1 KGHSY and CDR2 FQNENV. Trimming removed 0 bases at V and 7 bases at J, with 10 bases between. The CDR3 protein is CASSQSWDGNIQYF. CDR3 coding DNA: TGTGCCAGCAGCCAATCCTGGGATGGGAACATTCAGTACTTC.

The chain couples TRBV6-5 to TRBJ2-7; TRBD2 matches at 9 bases. CDR1 and CDR2 from the germline V gene are MNHEY and SVGAGI. With V trimmed by 2 bases and J by 6 bases, 8 bases remained unmatched. The length of the CDR3 is 15 residues. CDR3 amino acids: CASSYGGSGRLEQYF. Written as DNA, the CDR3 is TGTGCCAGCAGTTACGGGGGTAGCGGGAGACTCGAGCAGTACTTC.

The gene calls are TRBV7-2 and TRBJ1-1; D is perhaps TRBD1 (5 bases). V lost 1 base to trimming and J lost 1 base, with 10 bases between them. Looked up from germline, CDR1 is SGHTA and CDR2 is FQGNSA. CDR3 size: 15 residues. The CDR3 spells CASSLVATANTEAFF. The CDR3 bases are TGTGCCAGCAGCTTAGTAGCGACAGCGAACACTGAAGCTTTCTTT.

V is TRBV6-1 and J is TRBJ2-7; D unresolved. Germline V CDR1 and CDR2: MNHNS, SASEGT. The CDR3 extends over 12 amino acids. Deletions cut 6 bases from V and 3 bases from J, with 9 bases between. The CDR3 DNA reads as TGTGCCAGCAGCTGGTGGAGCTACGAGCAGTACTTC. Translated, it gives CASSWWSYEQYF.